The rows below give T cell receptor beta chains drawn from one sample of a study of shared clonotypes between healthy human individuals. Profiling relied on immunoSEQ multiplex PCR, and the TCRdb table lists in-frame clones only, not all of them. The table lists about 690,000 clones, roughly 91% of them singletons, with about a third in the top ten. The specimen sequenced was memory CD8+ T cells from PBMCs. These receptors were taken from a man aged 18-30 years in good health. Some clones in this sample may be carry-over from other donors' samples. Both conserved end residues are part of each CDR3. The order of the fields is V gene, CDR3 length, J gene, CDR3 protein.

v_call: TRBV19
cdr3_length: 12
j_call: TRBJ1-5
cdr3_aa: CASSGGFWPQHF

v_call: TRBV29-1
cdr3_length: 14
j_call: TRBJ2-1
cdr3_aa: CSTPLAGARHEQFF

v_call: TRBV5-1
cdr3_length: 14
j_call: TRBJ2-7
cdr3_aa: CASSPSDSGYEQYF

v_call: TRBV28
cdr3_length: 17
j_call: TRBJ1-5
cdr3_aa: CASSFKEARGWDQPQHF

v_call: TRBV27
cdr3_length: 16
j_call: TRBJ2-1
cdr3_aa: CASSPSGGELDNEQFF

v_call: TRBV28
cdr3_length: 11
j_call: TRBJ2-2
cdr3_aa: CASSDTGELFF

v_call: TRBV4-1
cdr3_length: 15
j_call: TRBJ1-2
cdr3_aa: CASSLSTGTTYGYTF

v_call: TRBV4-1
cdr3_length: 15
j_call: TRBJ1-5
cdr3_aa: CASSQGGTGNQPQHF

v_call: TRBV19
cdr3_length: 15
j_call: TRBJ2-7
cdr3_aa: CASSIFRTGGYEQYF

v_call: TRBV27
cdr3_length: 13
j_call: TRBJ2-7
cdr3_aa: CASSYREGYEQYF

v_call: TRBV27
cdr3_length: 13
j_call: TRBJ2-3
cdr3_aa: CASSLASSGTQYF

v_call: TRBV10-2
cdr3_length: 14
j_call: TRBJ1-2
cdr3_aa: CASSGGMRDYGYTF

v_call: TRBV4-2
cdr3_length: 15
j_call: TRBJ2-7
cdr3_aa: CASSQDLAGYDEQYF

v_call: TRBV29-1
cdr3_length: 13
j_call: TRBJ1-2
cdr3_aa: CSVPPTGDHGYTF

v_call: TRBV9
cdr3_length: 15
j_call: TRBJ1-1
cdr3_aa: CASSVAGTGRAEAFF

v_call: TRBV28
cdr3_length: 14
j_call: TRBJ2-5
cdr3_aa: CASSPQGWGETQYF

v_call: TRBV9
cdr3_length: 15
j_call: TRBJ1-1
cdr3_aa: CASSPWTGSGIEAFF

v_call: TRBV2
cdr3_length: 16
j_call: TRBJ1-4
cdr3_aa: CASSTLRTGALGKLFF

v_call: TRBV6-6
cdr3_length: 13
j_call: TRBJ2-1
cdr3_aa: CASSPSGVLEQFF

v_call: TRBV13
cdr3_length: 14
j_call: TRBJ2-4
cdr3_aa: CASSRPGLKNIQYF

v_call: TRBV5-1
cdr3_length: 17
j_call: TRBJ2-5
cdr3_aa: CASSLGRWGEGQETQYF

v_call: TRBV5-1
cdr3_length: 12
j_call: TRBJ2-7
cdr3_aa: CASSQTGVEQYF